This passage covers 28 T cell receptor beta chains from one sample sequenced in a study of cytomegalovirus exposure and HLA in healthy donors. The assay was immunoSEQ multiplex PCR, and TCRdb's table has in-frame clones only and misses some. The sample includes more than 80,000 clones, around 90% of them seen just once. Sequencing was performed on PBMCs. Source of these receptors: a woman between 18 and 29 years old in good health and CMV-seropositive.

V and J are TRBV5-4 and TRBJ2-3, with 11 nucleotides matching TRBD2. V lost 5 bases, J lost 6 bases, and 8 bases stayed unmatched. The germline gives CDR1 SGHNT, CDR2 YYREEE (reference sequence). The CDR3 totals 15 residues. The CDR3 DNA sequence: TGTGCCAGCAGAGCTAGCGGGGGGCTTCGCGATACGCAGTATTTT. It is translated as CASRASGGLRDTQYF.

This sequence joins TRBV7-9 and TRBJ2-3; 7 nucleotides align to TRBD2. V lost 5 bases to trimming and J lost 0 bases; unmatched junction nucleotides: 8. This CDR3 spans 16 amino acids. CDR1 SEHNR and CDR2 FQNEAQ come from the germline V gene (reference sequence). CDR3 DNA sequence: TGTGCCAGCAGCCGACTAGCCACGGCTAGCACAGATACGCAGTATTTT. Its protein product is CASSRLATASTDTQYF.

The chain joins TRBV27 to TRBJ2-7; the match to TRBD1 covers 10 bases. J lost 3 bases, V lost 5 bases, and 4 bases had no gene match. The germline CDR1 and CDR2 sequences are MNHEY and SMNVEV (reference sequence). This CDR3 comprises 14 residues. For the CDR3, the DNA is TGTGCCAGCAGTGACAGGGGGCATGGCTACGAGCAGTACTTC. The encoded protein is CASSDRGHGYEQYF.

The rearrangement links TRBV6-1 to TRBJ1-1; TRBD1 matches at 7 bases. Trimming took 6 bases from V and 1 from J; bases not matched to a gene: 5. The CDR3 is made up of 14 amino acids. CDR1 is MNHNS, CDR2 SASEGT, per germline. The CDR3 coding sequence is TGTGCCAGCAGGACCGGGACAGCGAACACTGAAGCTTTCTTT. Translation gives CASRTGTANTEAFF.

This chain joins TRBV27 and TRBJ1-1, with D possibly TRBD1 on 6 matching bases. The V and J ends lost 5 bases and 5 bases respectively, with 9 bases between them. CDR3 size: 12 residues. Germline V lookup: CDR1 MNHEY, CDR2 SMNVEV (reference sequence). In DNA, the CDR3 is TGTGCCAGCAGTCCGAGGGGGACTGAAGCTTTCTTT. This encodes CASSPRGTEAFF.

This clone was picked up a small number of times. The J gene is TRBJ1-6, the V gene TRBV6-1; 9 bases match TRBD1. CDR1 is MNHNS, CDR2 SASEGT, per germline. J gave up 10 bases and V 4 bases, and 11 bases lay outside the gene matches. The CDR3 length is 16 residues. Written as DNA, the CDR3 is TGTGCCAGCAGTGGGAAGGTACAGGGGGCAGAGTCACCCCTCCACTTT. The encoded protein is CASSGKVQGAESPLHF.

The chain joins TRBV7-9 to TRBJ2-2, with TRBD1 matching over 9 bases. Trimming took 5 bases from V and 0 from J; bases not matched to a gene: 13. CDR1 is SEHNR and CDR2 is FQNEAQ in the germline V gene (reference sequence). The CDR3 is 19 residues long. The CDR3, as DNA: TGTGCCAGCAGCACGACCGATACCGGACAGGGGCCGAACACCGGGGAGCTGTTTTTT. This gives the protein CASSTTDTGQGPNTGELFF. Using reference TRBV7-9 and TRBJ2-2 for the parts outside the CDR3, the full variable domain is DTGVSQNPRHKITKRGQNVTFRCDPISEHNRLYWYRQTLGQGPEFLTYFQNEAQLEKSRLLSDRFSAERPKGSFSTLEIQRTEQGDSAMYLCASSTTDTGQGPNTGELFFGEGSRLTVL.

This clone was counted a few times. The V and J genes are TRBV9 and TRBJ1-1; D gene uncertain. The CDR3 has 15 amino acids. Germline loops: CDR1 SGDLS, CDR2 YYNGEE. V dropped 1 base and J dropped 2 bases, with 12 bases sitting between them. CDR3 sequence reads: CASSVLSVGNTEAFF. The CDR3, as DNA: TGTGCCAGCAGCGTACTTTCGGTCGGTAACACTGAAGCTTTCTTT.

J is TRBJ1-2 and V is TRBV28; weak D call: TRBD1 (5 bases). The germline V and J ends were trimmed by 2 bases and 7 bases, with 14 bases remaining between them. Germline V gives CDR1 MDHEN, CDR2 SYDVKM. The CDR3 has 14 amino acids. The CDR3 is CASSLIGGSFGYTF. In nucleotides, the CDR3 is TGTGCCAGCAGTTTAATCGGGGGAAGTTTTGGCTACACCTTC.

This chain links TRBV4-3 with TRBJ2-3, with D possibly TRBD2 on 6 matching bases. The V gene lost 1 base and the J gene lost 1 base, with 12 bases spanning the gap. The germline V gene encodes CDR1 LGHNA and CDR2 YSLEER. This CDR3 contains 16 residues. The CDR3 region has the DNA TGCGCCAGCAGCCAAGGGGGCCAGCGGGGCACAGATACGCAGTATTTT. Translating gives CASSQGGQRGTDTQYF.

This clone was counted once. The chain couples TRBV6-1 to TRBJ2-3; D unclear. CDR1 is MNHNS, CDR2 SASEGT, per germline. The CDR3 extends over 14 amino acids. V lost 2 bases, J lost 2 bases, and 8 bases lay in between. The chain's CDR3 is CASSESDNTDTQYF. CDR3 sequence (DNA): TGTGCCAGCAGTGAAAGTGACAACACAGATACGCAGTATTTT.

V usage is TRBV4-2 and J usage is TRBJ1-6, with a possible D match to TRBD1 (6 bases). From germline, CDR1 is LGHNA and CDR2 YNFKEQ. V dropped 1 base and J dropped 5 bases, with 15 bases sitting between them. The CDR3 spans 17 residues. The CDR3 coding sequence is TGTGCCAGCAGCCAAGCTCGGGACATTTGGGATAATTCACCCCTCCACTTT. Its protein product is CASSQARDIWDNSPLHF.

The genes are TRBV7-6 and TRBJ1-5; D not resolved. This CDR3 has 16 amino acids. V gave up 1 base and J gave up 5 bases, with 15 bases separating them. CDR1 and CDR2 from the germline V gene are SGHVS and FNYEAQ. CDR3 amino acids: CASSLGSNSPDQPQHF. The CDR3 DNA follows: TGTGCCAGCAGCTTAGGGTCCAACAGCCCAGATCAGCCCCAGCATTTT.

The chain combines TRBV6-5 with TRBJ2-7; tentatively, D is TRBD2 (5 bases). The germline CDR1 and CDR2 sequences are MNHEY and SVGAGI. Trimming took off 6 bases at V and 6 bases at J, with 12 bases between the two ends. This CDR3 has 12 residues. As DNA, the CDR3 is TGTGCCAGCAGCCCTATTCGGGGCGAGCAGTACTTC. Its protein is CASSPIRGEQYF.

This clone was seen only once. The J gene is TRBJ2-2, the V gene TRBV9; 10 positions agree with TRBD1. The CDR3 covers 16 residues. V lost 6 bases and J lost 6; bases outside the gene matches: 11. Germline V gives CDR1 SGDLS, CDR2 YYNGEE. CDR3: CASTLSGQGLAGELFF. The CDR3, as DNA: TGTGCCAGCACCCTCTCGGGACAGGGGTTGGCCGGGGAGCTGTTTTTT.

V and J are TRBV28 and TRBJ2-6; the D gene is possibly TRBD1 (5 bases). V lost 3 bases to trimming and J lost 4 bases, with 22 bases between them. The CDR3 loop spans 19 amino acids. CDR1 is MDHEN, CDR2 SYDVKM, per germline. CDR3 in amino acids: CASSFSGSSGISGANVLTF. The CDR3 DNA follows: TGTGCCAGCAGTTTTTCAGGTTCGTCAGGGATATCCGGGGCCAACGTCCTGACTTTC.

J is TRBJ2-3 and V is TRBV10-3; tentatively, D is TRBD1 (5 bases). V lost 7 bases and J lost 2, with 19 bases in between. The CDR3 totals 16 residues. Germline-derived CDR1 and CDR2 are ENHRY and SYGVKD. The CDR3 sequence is CAIKERQGFATDTQYF. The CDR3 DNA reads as TGTGCCATCAAGGAGCGTCAGGGCTTCGCCACAGATACGCAGTATTTT.

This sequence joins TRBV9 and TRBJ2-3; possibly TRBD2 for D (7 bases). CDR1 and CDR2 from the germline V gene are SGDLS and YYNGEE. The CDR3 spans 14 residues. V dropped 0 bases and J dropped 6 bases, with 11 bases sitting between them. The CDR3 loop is CASSVEGGVDTQYF. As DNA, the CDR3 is TGTGCCAGCAGCGTAGAAGGGGGGGTGGATACGCAGTATTTT.

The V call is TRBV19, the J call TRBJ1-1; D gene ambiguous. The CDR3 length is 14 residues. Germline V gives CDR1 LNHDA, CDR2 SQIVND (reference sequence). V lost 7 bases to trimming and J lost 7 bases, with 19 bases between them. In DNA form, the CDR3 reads TGTGCCAGTAACGACGGTAACAGAGTACATGAAGCTTTCTTT. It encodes CASNDGNRVHEAFF. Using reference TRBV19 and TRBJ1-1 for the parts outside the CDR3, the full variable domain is DGGITQSPKYLFRKEGQNVTLSCEQNLNHDAMYWYRQDPGQGLRLIYYSQIVNDFQKGDIAEGYSVSREKKESFPLTVTSAQKNPTAFYLCASNDGNRVHEAFFGQGTRLTVV.

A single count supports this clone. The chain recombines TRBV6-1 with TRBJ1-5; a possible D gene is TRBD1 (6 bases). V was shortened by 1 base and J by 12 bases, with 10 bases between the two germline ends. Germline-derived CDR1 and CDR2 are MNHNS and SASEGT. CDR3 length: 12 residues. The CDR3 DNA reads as TGTGCCAGCAGTGAAGAGGGGGGGTACCAGCATTTT. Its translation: CASSEEGGYQHF.

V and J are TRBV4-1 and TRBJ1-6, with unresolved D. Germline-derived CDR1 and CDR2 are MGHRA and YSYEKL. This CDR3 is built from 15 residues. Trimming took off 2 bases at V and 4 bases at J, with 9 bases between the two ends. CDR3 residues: CASSQPREYNSPLHF. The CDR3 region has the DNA TGCGCCAGCAGCCAACCGCGGGAGTATAATTCACCCCTCCACTTT.

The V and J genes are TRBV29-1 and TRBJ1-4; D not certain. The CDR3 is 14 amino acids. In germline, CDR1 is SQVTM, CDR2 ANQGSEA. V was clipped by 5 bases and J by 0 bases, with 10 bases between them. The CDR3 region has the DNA TGCAGCGTTTCCCACAGTTCAACTAATGAAAAACTGTTTTTT. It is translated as CSVSHSSTNEKLFF.

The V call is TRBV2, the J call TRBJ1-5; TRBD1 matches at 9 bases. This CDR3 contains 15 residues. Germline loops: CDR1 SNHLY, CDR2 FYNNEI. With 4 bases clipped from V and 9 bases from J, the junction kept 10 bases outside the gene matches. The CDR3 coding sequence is TGTGCCAGCAGTGGGGGACAGGGAGTTGTCTGGCCCCAGCATTTT. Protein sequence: CASSGGQGVVWPQHF.

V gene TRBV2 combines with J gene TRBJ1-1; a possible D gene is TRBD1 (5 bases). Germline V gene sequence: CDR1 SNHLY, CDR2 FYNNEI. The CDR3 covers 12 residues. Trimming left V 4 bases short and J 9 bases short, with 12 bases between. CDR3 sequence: CASSGNQGKAFF. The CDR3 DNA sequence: TGTGCCAGCAGTGGGAATCAGGGTAAAGCTTTCTTT.

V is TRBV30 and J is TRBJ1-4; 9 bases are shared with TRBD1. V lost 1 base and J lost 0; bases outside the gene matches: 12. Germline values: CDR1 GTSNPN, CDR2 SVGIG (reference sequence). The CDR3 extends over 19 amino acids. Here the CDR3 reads CAWSESGTGCPATNEKLFF. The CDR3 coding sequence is TGTGCCTGGAGTGAATCCGGGACAGGGTGCCCAGCAACTAATGAAAAACTGTTTTTT.

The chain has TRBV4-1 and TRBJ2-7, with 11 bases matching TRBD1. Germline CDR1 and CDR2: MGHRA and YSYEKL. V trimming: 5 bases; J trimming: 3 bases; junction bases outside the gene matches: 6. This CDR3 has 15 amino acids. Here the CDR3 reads CASSYTGTGGYEQYF. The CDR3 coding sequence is TGCGCCAGCAGCTACACCGGGACAGGGGGCTACGAGCAGTACTTC.

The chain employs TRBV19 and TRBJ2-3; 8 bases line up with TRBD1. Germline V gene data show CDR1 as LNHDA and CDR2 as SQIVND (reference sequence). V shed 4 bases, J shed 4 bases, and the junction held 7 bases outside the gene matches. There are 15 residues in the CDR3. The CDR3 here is CASSTGQGPADTQYF. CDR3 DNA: TGTGCCAGTAGTACAGGACAGGGCCCGGCAGATACGCAGTATTTT.

The CDR3 region is CASSDSSGFNEKLFF. The CDR3 DNA sequence: TGTGCCAGCAGTGATTCGTCGGGGTTTAATGAAAAACTGTTTTTT. The chain uses TRBV25-1 and TRBJ1-4; D unresolved. CDR1 and CDR2 (germline): MGHDK, SYGVNS. Trimming removed 3 bases from V and 4 bases from J, with 12 bases in between. CDR3 length: 15 residues.